A selection of T cell receptor beta chains follows, all from one sample in a study of cytomegalovirus exposure and HLA in healthy donors. TCRdb's copy holds only in-frame clones and misses some; the assay was immunoSEQ multiplex PCR. The sample lists under 110,000 clones, 65% to 80% occurring once. The specimen sequenced was PBMCs. The origin of the receptors is a woman in her 50s in good health and CMV-seropositive. CDR3s include the opening cysteine and the closing phenylalanine or tryptophan.

14,TRBV18,TRBJ1-6,CASSPGGEGSPLHF
13,TRBV28,TRBJ2-3,CAGTGSRTDTQYF
15,TRBV6-4,TRBJ2-1,CASSDQGGSYNEQFF
14,TRBV6-1,-,CASSHTTATYEQYF
13,TRBV7-8,TRBJ1-2,CASSYDRMAGYTF
16,TRBV6-5,TRBJ2-3,CASSYFAGGATDTQYF
13,TRBV7-3,TRBJ1-2,CASSPTPGGGYTF
14,TRBV27,TRBJ2-1,CASSLRAGYNEQFF
14,TRBV25-1,TRBJ2-3,CASSRGLGADTQYF
16,TRBV9,TRBJ1-2,CASSPEGRAGGRGYTF
16,TRBV18,TRBJ2-1,CASSAMGLAGYNEQFF
14,TRBV6-5,TRBJ1-5,CASRTGTGGQPQHF
17,TRBV18,TRBJ1-2,CASSPVGPGQGIRGYTF
17,TRBV9,TRBJ1-1,CASSQMAALAGASGAFF
13,TRBV28,TRBJ2-1,CASRAGGWDEQFF
13,TRBV28,TRBJ1-2,CASVPQASYGYTF
17,TRBV4-1,TRBJ1-1,CASSQPPGGRMNTEAFF
14,TRBV7-9,TRBJ1-6,CASSLDRGRPPLHF
12,TRBV11-1,TRBJ1-4,CASSTWNEKLFF
16,TRBV4-3,TRBJ2-3,CASSQDTGTSTDTQYF
14,TRBV27,TRBJ1-5,CASTIIFGVQPQHF
15,TRBV27,TRBJ2-5,CASSSNIIHQETQYF
16,TRBV4-1,TRBJ2-1,CASSQVELSSYNEQFF
16,TRBV5-1,TRBJ2-7,CASSPEGGGGSYEQYF
14,TRBV10-2,TRBJ1-6,CASRGDREVSPLHF
17,TRBV19,TRBJ1-1,CASSISGTGGPNTEAFF
15,TRBV28,TRBJ1-5,CASSSTGQPGQPQHF
15,TRBV27,TRBJ1-6,CASSAPGQGNSPLHF
16,TRBV19,TRBJ2-1,CASKEGLGPPRNEQFF
15,TRBV28,TRBJ1-4,CASSPARDRDEKLFF
14,TRBV7-2,TRBJ2-2,CASSPPQAFGELFF
14,TRBV19,TRBJ1-1,CASSIQGVNTEAFF
15,TRBV29-1,TRBJ2-2,CSVERTSGGDGELFF
18,TRBV27,TRBJ2-3,CASSLSPLAGSSIDTQYF
18,TRBV28,TRBJ2-2,CASSPSGLAGTNTGELFF
19,TRBV27,TRBJ1-4,CARRSPGTGAIATNEKLFF
16,TRBV5-6,TRBJ2-2,CASSDGRAANTGELFF
14,TRBV6-1,TRBJ2-6,CASNDLSGANVLTF
16,TRBV6-6,TRBJ2-3,CASKRSQGPTPRAQYF
14,TRBV28,TRBJ2-7,CASIAIRGTYEQYF
16,TRBV15,TRBJ2-3,CATSIYSGGSTDTQYF
16,TRBV4-1,TRBJ1-4,CASSPGQGATNEKLFF
16,TRBV19,-,CASSSDSQGFSYEQYF
20,TRBV15,TRBJ1-5,CATSRGKPGTGGYSNQPQHF
13,TRBV30,TRBJ2-1,CASPGPGDNEQFF
16,TRBV12-5,TRBJ2-2,CASGRLRGGSTGELFF